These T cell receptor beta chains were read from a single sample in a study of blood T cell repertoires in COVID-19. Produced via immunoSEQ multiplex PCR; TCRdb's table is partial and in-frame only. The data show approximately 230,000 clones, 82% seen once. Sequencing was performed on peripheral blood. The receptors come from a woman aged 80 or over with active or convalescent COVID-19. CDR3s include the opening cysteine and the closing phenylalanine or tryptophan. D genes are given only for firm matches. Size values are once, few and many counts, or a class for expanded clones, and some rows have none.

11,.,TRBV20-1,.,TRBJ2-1,TGCAGTGCCCGGGGGAACAATGAGCAGTTCTTC,CSARGNNEQFF
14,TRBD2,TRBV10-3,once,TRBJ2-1,TGTGCCATCAGTAGCGGGAGTGACTACAATGAGCAGTTCTTC,CAISSGSDYNEQFF
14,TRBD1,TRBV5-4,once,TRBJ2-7,TGTGCCAGCAGCTTGGACCAGGGGGCGCGGGAGCAGTACTTC,CASSLDQGAREQYF
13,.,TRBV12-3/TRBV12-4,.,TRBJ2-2,TGTGCCAGCAGCCTTTTCTACACCGGGGAGCTGTTTTTT,CASSLFYTGELFF
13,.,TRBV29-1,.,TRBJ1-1,TGCAGCGTCCGCACATTCAGTACCACTGAAGCTTTCTTT,CSVRTFSTTEAFF
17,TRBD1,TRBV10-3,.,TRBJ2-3,TGTGCCATCAGTGAGTTGTCACAGGGGGCGACCACAGATACGCAGTATTTT,CAISELSQGATTDTQYF
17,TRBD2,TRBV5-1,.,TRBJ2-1,TGCGCCAGCAGCCCTGGCGGTGGCGGGGGGGACTACAATGAGCAGTTCTTC,CASSPGGGGGDYNEQFF
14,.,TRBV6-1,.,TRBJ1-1,TGTGCCAGCAGTGAAAGGGGCAGGGGAACTGAAGCTTTCTTT,CASSERGRGTEAFF
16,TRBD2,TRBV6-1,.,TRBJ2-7,TGTGCCAGCAGTGGGATAGCGGGGGCCAGTCTTTATGCGCAGTACTTC,CASSGIAGASLYAQYF
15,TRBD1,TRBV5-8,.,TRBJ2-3,TGTGCCAGCAGCTTAATTCTCAGGGGGCTAGGTACGCAGTATTTT,CASSLILRGLGTQYF
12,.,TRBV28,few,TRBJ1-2,TGTGCCAGCAGTTTCCCCCCAGCGGGCTACACCTTC,CASSFPPAGYTF
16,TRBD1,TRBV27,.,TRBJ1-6,TGTGCCAGCAGTTTATTGGGACAGGGGGGCGATTCACCCCTCCACTTT,CASSLLGQGGDSPLHF
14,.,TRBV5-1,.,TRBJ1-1,TGCGCCAGCAGCTCCAGGGGTTTAAACACTGAAGCTTTCTTT,CASSSRGLNTEAFF
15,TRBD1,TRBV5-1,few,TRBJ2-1,TGCGCCAGCAGCCCCCGACAGGGGAGCGGTAATGAGCAGTTCTTC,CASSPRQGSGNEQFF
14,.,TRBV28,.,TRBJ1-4,TGTGCCAGCAAAGTTTCTGCGGTATATGAAAAACTGTTTTTT,CASKVSAVYEKLFF
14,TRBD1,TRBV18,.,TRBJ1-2,TGTGCCAGCTCACAATCACAGGGGGATGGAGGCTACACCTTC,CASSQSQGDGGYTF
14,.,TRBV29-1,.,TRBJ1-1,TGCAGCGCCCTAGGATCCGGTGGGGCCACTGAAGCTTTCTTT,CSALGSGGATEAFF
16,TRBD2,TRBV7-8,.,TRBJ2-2,TGTGCCAGCACCAATCATAGCGGGGGGCCTATCGGGGAGCTGTTTTTT,CASTNHSGGPIGELFF
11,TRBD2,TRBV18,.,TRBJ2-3,TGTGCCAGCTGGGCGGGGGGCGCGCAGTATTTT,CASWAGGAQYF
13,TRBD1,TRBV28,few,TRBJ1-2,TGTGCCAGCAGGTCTACAGGGGCCGATGGCTACACCTTC,CASRSTGADGYTF
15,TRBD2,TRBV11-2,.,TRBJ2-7,TGTGCCAGCAGCTGGGGACTAGCGGAACCATACGAGCAGTACTTC,CASSWGLAEPYEQYF
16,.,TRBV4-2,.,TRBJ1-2,TGTGCCAGCAGCCAAGATCGACAGAGAAGCAACTATGGCTACACCTTC,CASSQDRQRSNYGYTF
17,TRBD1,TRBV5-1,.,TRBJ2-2,TGCGCCAGCAGCTTGTCAGCCGGGACAGGCTACACCGGGGAGCTGTTTTTT,CASSLSAGTGYTGELFF
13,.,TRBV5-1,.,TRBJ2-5,TGCGCCAGCAGCTTGGAAGGGGAAGAGACCCAGTACTTC,CASSLEGEETQYF
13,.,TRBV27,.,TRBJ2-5,TGTGCCAGCTCCGGACTGTTCCAAGAGACCCAGTACTTC,CASSGLFQETQYF
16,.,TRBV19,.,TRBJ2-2,TGTGCCAGTAGTATAGATCTTGTGACTACAGCCGGGGAGCTGTTTTTT,CASSIDLVTTAGELFF
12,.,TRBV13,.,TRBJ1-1,TGTGCCAGCAGCCCCCGGAGAGGGGGAGCTTTCTTT,CASSPRRGGAFF
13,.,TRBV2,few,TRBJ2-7,TGTGCCAGCACACAGGCGATCTCCTACGAGCAGTACTTC,CASTQAISYEQYF
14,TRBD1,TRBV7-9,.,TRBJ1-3,TGTGCCAGCAGCCGAACAGGGGATGGAAACACCATATATTTT,CASSRTGDGNTIYF
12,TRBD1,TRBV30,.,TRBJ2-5,TGTGCCTGGAGTCGACAGGGTCAGACCCAGTACTTC,CAWSRQGQTQYF
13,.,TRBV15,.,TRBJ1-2,TGTGCCACCTCAACGGGGAGATCCTATGGCTACACCTTC,CATSTGRSYGYTF
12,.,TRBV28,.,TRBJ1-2,TGTGCCAGCAATCACGGCCCGCGGGGCTACACCTTC,CASNHGPRGYTF
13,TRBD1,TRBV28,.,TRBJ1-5,TGTGCCAGCAGAACAGGGGGCAATCAGCCCCAGCATTTT,CASRTGGNQPQHF
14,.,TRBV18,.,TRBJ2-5,TGTGCCAGCTCACCACCGACAGGCCAAGAGACCCAGTACTTC,CASSPPTGQETQYF
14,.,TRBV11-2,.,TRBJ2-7,TGTGCCAGCAGCTTAGAGGCAGGGAGGAGAGAGCAGTACTTC,CASSLEAGRREQYF
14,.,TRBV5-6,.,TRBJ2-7,TGTGCCAGCAGCTCGGGACTTCTATTGTACGAGCAGTACTTC,CASSSGLLLYEQYF
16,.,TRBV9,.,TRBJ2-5,TGTGCCAGCAGCCTTGGGGGGGGCGCGGGCCAAGAGACCCAGTACTTC,CASSLGGGAGQETQYF
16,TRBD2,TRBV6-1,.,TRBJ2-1,TGTGCCAGCAGTGAATGGGGCGGGAGGCTCTACAATGAGCAGTTCTTC,CASSEWGGRLYNEQFF
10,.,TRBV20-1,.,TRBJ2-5,TGCAGTGCACAACAAGAGACCCAGTACTTC,CSAQQETQYF
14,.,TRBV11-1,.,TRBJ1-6,TGTGCCAGCAGCTTTTACCAGGCCAATTCACCCCTCCACTTT,CASSFYQANSPLHF
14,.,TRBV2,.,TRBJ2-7,TGTGCCAGCAGTGCCTGGGGGGGCGGGGACGAGCAGTACTTC,CASSAWGGGDEQYF
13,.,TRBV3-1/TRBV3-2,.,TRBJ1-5,TGTGCCAGCAGCCCCCCAGGAGGGGAGCCCCAGCATTTT,CASSPPGGEPQHF